This TCR beta chain was captured in a study of blood T cells in healthy people across ages. This clonotype was counted at least ten times. Its target is unknown. A read error may explain this, as a much larger clone is one base away. Findings of the study overall: Estimated diversity that came from one million T cells was considered an underestimate. Diversity of TCR beta per million T cells declined in a roughly linear way with age.

Using a J-beta primer mix together with a sample-barcoded 5' primer, a second PCR was run for roughly 6 to 11 cycles. TCRdb ran MiXCR on the 5' RACE reads and lists one entry per CDR3 protein. This table holds 710,000 or so distinct CDR3 sequences, 32% found once. The CDR3 consists of 17 residues. V lost 8 bases and J lost 7; bases outside the gene matches: 17. Germline CDR1 MDHEN, CDR2 SYDVKM. Peripheral blood samples of 9.5 to 10 milliliters were drawn from each donor. Sequenced: blood. The V and J genes are TRBV28 and TRBJ2-1; 10 bases align to TRBD2. The clonotype comes from a woman older than 75 in good health. CDR3 sequence: CASGIPERAGGSNEQFF. The CDR3 coding sequence is TGTGCCAGCGGAATCCCGGAACGAGCGGGGGGGAGTAATGAGCAGTTCTTC.